This is a list of T cell receptor beta chains from one sample in a study of shared clonotypes between healthy human individuals. The method was immunoSEQ multiplex PCR; TCRdb's version includes in-frame clones alone and lacks a portion of them. The sample lists about 2 million clones, about 94% occurring once. The sample taken for sequencing was naive CD8+ T cells sorted from blood. These receptors all come from a man between 18 and 29 years old in good health. The CDR3 runs from the conserved cysteine through the conserved F or W. The D gene is left open where the match is weak. The size entry is marked missing in some rows and otherwise reads once, few, many or a size class.

d_call | v_call | clone_size | cdr3_aa
- | TRBV13 | - | CASSSGLSSYNEQFF
TRBD1 | TRBV6-6 | - | CASSRTGVNYGYTF
TRBD2 | TRBV27 | - | CASSSGLAYEQYF
- | TRBV4-1 | - | CASSQGAGSQGSNQPQHF
- | TRBV4-2 | once | CASSQAGVEQYF
- | TRBV19 | - | CASQEGYNEQFF
- | TRBV4-1 | - | CASSQVEGGDYEQYF
- | TRBV10-1 | - | CASSESGGWKNEQFF
TRBD1 | TRBV7-9 | - | CASSSTRTGVNTEAFF
- | TRBV5-6 | - | CASSPQVLNTEAFF
TRBD1 | TRBV30 | once | CAWGPGQGYQPQHF
- | TRBV7-2 | - | CASSLGFGEETQYF
TRBD1 | TRBV7-9 | - | CASSMDREWDEKLFF
- | TRBV10-2 | - | CASSESGHPYNSPLHF
- | TRBV28 | - | CASSVQGRTGELFF
- | TRBV21-1 | - | CASSNWHSNQPQHF
- | TRBV28 | - | CASRSGQGISISEQYF
TRBD1 | TRBV6-5 | - | CASSYSQGAYEQYF
TRBD2 | TRBV5-1 | - | CASSVWTSGSDEQYF
- | TRBV4-3 | - | CASSQDARGYEQYF
- | TRBV6-6 | - | CASSWAEAAYTDTQYF
- | TRBV11-2 | - | CASSSTVGTLYEQYF